Listed below are T cell receptor beta chains from one sample, sequenced in a study of blood T cell repertoires in COVID-19. Clones were sequenced by immunoSEQ multiplex PCR, and TCRdb holds only the in-frame ones, with some missing. Here the sample spans roughly 230,000 clones, around 89% being singletons. The sample consisted of peripheral blood. The receptor set was obtained from a woman aged 60 to 75 with COVID-19, enrolled during active disease. CDR3s include the opening cysteine and the closing phenylalanine or tryptophan. A D gene is named only where the DNA matches it firmly. Size values are once, few and many counts, or a class for expanded clones, and some rows have none.

size	D	V	J	CDR3	DNA
once	-	TRBV6-2/TRBV6-3	TRBJ1-5	CASSPAVSIKRPQHF	TGTGCCAGCAGCCCCGCGGTTTCAATCAAGCGGCCCCAGCATTTT
-	-	TRBV5-1	TRBJ2-7	CASSLEQGDEQYF	TGCGCCAGCAGCTTGGAACAGGGCGACGAGCAGTACTTC
-	-	TRBV27	TRBJ2-3	CASSRRGYTDTQYF	TGTGCCAGCAGCCGTAGGGGGTACACAGATACGCAGTATTTT
-	TRBD2	TRBV4-3	TRBJ2-3	CASSQDYAGGLPDTQYF	TGCGCCAGCAGCCAAGACTACGCGGGGGGGCTCCCAGATACGCAGTATTTT
-	-	TRBV4-2	TRBJ1-5	CASSQGVERNQPQHF	TGTGCCAGCAGCCAAGGTGTCGAGAGGAATCAGCCCCAGCATTTT
-	TRBD1	TRBV27	TRBJ2-6	CASSPGTGDPGANVLTF	TGTGCCAGCAGTCCGGGGACAGGGGACCCTGGGGCCAACGTCCTGACTTTC
-	-	TRBV3-1/TRBV3-2	TRBJ1-2	CASSPGIMGYTF	TGTGCCAGCAGCCCCGGGATCATGGGCTACACCTTC
once	-	TRBV2	TRBJ1-2	CASSQGLNYGYTF	TGTGCCAGCAGTCAGGGGCTGAACTATGGCTACACCTTC
-	-	TRBV3-1/TRBV3-2	TRBJ1-2	CASSQGVDRWPTNYGYTF	TGTGCCAGCAGCCAAGGGGTTGACAGGTGGCCCACTAACTATGGCTACACCTTC
-	-	TRBV14	TRBJ1-2	CASSPTLYNYGYTF	TGTGCCAGCAGCCCTACTTTATATAACTATGGCTACACCTTC
-	-	TRBV3-1/TRBV3-2	TRBJ1-2	CASSRWVAGQKYGYTF	TGTGCCAGCAGCCGGTGGGTAGCTGGACAAAAATATGGCTACACCTTC
-	-	TRBV11-2	TRBJ1-4	CASSLLGGSEKLFF	TGTGCCAGCAGCTTACTGGGAGGGAGTGAAAAACTGTTTTTT
-	-	TRBV19	TRBJ2-7	CASSARPTGSGEQYF	TGTGCCAGTAGTGCCCGACCTACAGGGTCGGGGGAGCAGTACTTC
-	TRBD1	TRBV3-1/TRBV3-2	TRBJ2-4	CASSQVMGQGKNIQYF	TGTGCCAGCAGCCAAGTAATGGGACAGGGGAAAAACATTCAGTACTTC
-	TRBD1	TRBV5-4	TRBJ2-5	CASAGDRGPQETQYF	TGTGCCAGCGCAGGGGACAGGGGCCCGCAAGAGACCCAGTACTTC
-	-	TRBV7-3	TRBJ2-2	CASSLKQSGQGAGELFF	TGTGCCAGCAGCTTAAAACAATCCGGACAAGGGGCCGGGGAGCTGTTTTTT
-	TRBD2	TRBV7-9	TRBJ2-1	CASSLTAGVYNEQFF	TGTGCCAGCAGCTTAACGGCGGGGGTCTACAATGAGCAGTTCTTC
-	TRBD2	TRBV5-5	TRBJ2-7	CASSPTRGRGGRYYEQYF	TGTGCCAGCAGCCCGACAAGGGGGCGGGGGGGCCGCTACTACGAGCAGTACTTC
few	TRBD1	TRBV5-4	TRBJ1-3	CASSATGLNTIYF	TGTGCCAGCAGCGCGACAGGGTTAAACACCATATATTTT
-	-	TRBV4-1	TRBJ2-2	CASSQRVDRTNTGELFF	TGCGCCAGCAGCCAAAGAGTCGACAGGACGAACACCGGGGAGCTGTTTTTT
-	-	TRBV18	TRBJ2-2	CASSAGVTGELFF	TGTGCCAGCTCCGCCGGGGTCACCGGGGAGCTGTTTTTT
-	-	TRBV7-9	TRBJ1-2	CASSLAAGRAGGYTF	TGTGCCAGCAGCTTAGCGGCGGGGCGTGCAGGCGGCTACACCTTC
-	TRBD1	TRBV6-1	TRBJ1-2	CASSEATGGRLGYTF	TGTGCCAGCAGTGAAGCGACAGGGGGAAGACTTGGCTACACCTTC
-	TRBD2	TRBV7-9	TRBJ2-1	CASSLAVTSGYNEQFF	TGTGCCAGCAGCTTAGCTGTGACTAGCGGTTACAATGAGCAGTTCTTC
-	-	TRBV5-1	TRBJ1-5	CASSLGGQTNQPQHF	TGCGCCAGCAGCTTGGGCGGGCAGACGAATCAGCCCCAGCATTTT
-	-	TRBV18	TRBJ1-1	CASSPGRMNTEAFF	TGTGCCAGCTCACCGGGCAGGATGAACACTGAAGCTTTCTTT
-	-	TRBV2	TRBJ1-4	CASSETRWPADRATNEKLFF	TGTGCCAGCAGTGAAACCCGATGGCCCGCGGACAGAGCAACTAATGAAAAACTGTTTTTT
-	-	TRBV19	TRBJ1-6	CASSINRRGKSPLHF	TGTGCCAGTAGTATTAACCGCAGGGGAAAATCACCCCTCCACTTT
-	TRBD1	TRBV11-1	TRBJ1-1	CASSSLGGQAIEAFF	TGTGCCAGCAGCTCTCTGGGGGGACAGGCGATTGAAGCTTTCTTT
-	-	TRBV12-5	TRBJ1-1	CASASTGFVPTEAFF	TGTGCTAGTGCTTCCACAGGGTTCGTACCCACTGAAGCTTTCTTT
-	-	TRBV7-2	TRBJ1-3	CASSPTRVQTGNTIYF	TGTGCCAGCAGCCCGACGCGGGTACAGACTGGAAACACCATATATTTT
-	TRBD2	TRBV6-2/TRBV6-3	TRBJ2-3	CASSPTGLAGGAVYTQYF	TGTGCCAGCAGCCCTACGGGACTAGCGGGGGGGGCAGTCTATACGCAGTATTTT
-	-	TRBV19	TRBJ1-6	CASRDGGSSPLHF	TGTGCCAGTAGGGATGGGGGCAGTTCACCCCTCCACTTT
-	-	TRBV27	TRBJ2-6	CASSFDSSGANVLTF	TGTGCCAGCAGTTTCGACAGCTCTGGGGCCAACGTCCTGACTTTC
-	TRBD2	TRBV7-7	TRBJ2-2	CASSRLAGSNTGELFF	TGTGCTAGCAGCAGACTAGCGGGGTCCAACACCGGGGAGCTGTTTTTT
once	-	TRBV5-1	TRBJ1-1	CASSPGTNTEAFF	TGCGCCAGCAGCCCGGGTACGAACACTGAAGCTTTCTTT